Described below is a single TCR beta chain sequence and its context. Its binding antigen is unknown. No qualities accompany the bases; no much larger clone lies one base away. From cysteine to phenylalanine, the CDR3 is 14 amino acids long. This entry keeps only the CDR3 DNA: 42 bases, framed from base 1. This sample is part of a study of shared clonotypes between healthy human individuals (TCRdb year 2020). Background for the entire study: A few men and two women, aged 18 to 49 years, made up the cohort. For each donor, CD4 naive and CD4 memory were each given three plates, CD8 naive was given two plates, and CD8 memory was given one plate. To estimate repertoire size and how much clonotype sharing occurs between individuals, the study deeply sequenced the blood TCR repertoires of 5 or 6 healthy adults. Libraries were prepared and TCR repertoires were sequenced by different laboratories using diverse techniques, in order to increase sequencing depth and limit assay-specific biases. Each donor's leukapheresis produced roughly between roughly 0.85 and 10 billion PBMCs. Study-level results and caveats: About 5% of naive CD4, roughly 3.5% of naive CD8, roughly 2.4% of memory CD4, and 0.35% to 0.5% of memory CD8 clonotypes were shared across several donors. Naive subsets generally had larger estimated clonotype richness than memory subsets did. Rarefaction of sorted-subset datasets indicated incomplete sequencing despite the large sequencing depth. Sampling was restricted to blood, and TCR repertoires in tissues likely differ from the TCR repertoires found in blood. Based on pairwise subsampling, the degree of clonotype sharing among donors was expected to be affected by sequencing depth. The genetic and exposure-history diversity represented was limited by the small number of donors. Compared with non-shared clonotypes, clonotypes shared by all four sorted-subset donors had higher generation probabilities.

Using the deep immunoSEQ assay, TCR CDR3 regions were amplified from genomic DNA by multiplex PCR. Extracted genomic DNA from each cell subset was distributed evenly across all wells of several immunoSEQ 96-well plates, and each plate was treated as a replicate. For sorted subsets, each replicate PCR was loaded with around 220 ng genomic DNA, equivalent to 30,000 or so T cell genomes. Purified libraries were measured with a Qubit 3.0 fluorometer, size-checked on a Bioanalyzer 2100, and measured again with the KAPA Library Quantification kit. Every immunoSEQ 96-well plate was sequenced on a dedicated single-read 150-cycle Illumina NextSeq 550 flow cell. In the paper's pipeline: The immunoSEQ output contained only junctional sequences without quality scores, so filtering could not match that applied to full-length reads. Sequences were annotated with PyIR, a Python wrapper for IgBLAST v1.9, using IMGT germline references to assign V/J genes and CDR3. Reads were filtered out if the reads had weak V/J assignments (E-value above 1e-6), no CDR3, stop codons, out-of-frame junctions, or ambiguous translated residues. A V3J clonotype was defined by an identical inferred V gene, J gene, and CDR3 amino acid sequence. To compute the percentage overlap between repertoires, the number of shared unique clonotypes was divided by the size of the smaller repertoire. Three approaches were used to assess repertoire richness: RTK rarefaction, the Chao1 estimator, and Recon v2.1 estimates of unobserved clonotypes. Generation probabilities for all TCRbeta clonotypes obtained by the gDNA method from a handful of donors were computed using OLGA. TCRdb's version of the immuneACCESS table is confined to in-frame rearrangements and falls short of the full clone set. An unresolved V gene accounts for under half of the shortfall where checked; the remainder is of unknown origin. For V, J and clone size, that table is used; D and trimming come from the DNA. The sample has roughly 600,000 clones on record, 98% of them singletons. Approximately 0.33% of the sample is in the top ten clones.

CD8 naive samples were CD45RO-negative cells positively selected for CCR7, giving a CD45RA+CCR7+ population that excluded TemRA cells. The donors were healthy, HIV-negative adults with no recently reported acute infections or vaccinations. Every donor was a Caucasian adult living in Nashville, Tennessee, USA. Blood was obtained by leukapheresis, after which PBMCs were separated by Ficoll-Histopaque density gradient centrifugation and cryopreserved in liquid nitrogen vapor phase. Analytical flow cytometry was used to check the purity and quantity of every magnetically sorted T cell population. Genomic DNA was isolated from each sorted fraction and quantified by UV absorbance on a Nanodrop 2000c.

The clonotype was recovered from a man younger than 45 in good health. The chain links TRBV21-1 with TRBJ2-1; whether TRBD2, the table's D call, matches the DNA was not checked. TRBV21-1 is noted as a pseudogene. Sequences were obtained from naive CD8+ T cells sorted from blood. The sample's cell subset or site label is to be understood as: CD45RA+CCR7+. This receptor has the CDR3 CASSNRERYNEQFF. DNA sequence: TGTGCCAGCAGCAACCGGGAACGCTACAATGAGCAGTTCTTC.